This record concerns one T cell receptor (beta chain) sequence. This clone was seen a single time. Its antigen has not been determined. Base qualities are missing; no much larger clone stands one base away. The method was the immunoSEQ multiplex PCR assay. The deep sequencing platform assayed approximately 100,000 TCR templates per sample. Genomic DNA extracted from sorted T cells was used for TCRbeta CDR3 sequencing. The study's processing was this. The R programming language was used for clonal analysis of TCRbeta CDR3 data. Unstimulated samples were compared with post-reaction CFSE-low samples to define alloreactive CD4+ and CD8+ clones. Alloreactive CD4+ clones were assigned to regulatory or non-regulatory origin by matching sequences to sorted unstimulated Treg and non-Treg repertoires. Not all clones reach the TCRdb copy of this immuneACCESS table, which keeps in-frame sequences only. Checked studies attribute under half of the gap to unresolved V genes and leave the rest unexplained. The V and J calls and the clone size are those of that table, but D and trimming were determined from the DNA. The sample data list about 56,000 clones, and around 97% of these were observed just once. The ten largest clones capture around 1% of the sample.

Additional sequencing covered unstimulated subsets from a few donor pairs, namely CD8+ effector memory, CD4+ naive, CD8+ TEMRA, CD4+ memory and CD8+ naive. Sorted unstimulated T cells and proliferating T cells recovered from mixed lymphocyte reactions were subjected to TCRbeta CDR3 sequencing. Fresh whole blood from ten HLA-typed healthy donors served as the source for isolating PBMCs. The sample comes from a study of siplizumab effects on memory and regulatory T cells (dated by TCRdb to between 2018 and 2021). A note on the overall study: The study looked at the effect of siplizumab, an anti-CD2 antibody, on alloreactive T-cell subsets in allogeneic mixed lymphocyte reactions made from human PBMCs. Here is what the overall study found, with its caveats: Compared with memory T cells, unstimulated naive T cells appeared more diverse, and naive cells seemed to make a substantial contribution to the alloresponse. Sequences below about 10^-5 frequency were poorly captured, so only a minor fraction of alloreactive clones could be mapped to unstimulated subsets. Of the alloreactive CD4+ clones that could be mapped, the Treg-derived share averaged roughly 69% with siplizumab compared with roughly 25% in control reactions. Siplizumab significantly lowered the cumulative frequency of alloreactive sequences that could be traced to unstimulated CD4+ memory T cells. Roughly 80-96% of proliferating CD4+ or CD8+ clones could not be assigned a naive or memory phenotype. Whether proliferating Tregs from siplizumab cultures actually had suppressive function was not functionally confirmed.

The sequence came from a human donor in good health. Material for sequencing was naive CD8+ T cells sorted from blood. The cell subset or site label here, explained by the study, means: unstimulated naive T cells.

In nucleotide form, the sequence is TGTGCCAGCAGCTTAGCGGGCGGGGTCTCCTACAATGAGCAGTTCTTC. It translates as CASSLAGGVSYNEQFF. This chain is built from TRBV7-2 and TRBJ2-1; perhaps TRBD2 is the D gene, with 6 bases matching. The V end loses 0 bases and the J end loses 0 bases, and a stretch of 9 bases separates them. Taken from the germline V gene, the CDR1 and CDR2 loops are SGHTA and FQGNSA. Its CDR3 holds 16 amino acids, cysteine through phenylalanine. Only the CDR3 region is kept as DNA, spanning 48 bases read in frame from base 1.